The clone carrying this TCR beta chain was counted between two and nine times. Its antigen is currently unknown. This record comes from a study of shared clonotypes between healthy human individuals. Study as a whole: The plates for each donor numbered three CD4 naive, three CD4 memory, two CD8 naive and one CD8 memory. Findings and limits, study-wide: Sorted-subset sequencing, rarefaction showed, was incomplete despite large depth. A handful of donors showed sharing of around 5% of naive CD4 clonotypes.

The germline V gene has CDR1 MDHEN and CDR2 SYDVKM. The CDR3 is 18 residues long. V gave up 4 bases and J gave up 2 bases, with 23 bases separating them. This table comes from immunoSEQ multiplex PCR, and its TCRdb copy is limited to in-frame clones, with some not included. Here the sample spans some 240,000 clones, 65% being singletons. The clonotype originates from a man aged 25-45 years in good health. The sequencing sample was made of memory CD4+ T cells sorted from blood. The sample's subset: CD45RA-negative fraction. The chain carries TRBV28 and TRBJ2-5, with a possible D match to TRBD2 (6 bases). CDR3 region: CASSSPAQAAGKQETQYF. In DNA form, the CDR3 reads TGTGCCAGCAGTTCACCCGCTCAGGCGGCGGGGAAACAAGAGACCCAGTACTTC. Full variable domain (outside the CDR3, taken from reference TRBV28 and TRBJ2-5): DVKVTQSSRYLVKRTGEKVFLECVQDMDHENMFWYRQDPGLGLRLIYFSYDVKMKEKGDIPEGYSVSREKKERFSLILESASTNQTSMYLCASSSPAQAAGKQETQYFGPGTRLLVL.